In this sample, the clone carrying this T cell receptor (beta chain) turned up a few times. Its antigen remains unidentified. Expressed TCRB transcripts were sequenced because the entire RNA isolate underwent reverse transcription. Profiled with immunoSEQ multiplex PCR; TCRdb holds only in-frame clones, not every one. The sample has 70,000 to 90,000 clones, 25% to 35% seen once. The sample comes from a study of beta chain features in type 1 diabetes. Study-wide points: Type 1 diabetes patients had TCRB CDR3s that were shorter (moderately but significantly so) in all four CD4+ subsets.

Per germline, CDR1 SGHTA and CDR2 FQGNSA. V gave up 4 bases and J gave up 5 bases; unmatched junction bases: 4. The CDR3 covers 14 residues. The clonotype originates from a woman aged 18-29 years in good health. The material sequenced was stem cell memory CD4+ T cells from blood. This rearrangement joins TRBV7-2 to TRBJ2-2; TRBD2 aligns across 7 bases. Here the CDR3 reads CASSWLRETGELFF. The CDR3 nucleotides are TGTGCCAGCAGCTGGTTGCGGGAGACCGGGGAGCTGTTTTTT.